This TCR beta chain originates from a study of T cells expressing NK-cell markers. For the study at large: One of the eight sequenced donors was seronegative, whereas the other seven were HCMV-seropositive.

CDR1 is MGHDK, CDR2 SYGVNS, per germline. The CDR3 covers 15 residues. From the 5' RACE reads, TCRdb lists one entry per CDR3 protein and no DNA. The sample features 350,000 to 400,000 distinct CDR3 sequences, with around a tenth in its top ten. The chain has TRBV25-1 and TRBJ2-1; TCRdb's D call of TRBD1 is untestable without DNA. The sequence derives from a woman aged 45-59 years in good health. The sample consisted of blood T cells: a sorted CD56 or NKG2C T cell subset, CD4+ or CD8+ T cells, or bulk PBMC T cells (not recorded which). The CDR3 is CASSEPGQGDNEQFF. The entire variable domain, with the rest obtained from reference TRBV25-1 and TRBJ2-1, is as follows: EADIYQTPRYLVIGTGKKITLECSQTMGHDKMYWYQQDPGMELHLIHYSYGVNSTEKGDLSSESTVSRIRTEHFPLTLESARPSHTSQYLCASSEPGQGDNEQFFGPGTRLTVL.